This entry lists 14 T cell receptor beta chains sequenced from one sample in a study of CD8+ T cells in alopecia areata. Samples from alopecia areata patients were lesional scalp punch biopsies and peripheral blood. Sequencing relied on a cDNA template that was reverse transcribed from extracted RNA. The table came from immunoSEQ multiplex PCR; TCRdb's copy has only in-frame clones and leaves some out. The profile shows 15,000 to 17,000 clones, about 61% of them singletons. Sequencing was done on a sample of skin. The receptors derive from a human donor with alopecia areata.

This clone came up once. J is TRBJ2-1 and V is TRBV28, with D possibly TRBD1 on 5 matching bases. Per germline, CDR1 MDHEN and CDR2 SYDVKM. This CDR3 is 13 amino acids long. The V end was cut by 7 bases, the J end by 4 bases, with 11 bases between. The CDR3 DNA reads TGTGCCAGCACCCAAGACAGTTACAATGAGCAGTTCTTC. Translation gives CASTQDSYNEQFF.

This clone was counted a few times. This CDR3 reads CSVKQGGTGELFF. In nucleotides, the CDR3 is TGCAGCGTTAAACAGGGGGGCACCGGGGAGCTGTTTTTT. V and J are TRBV29-1 and TRBJ2-2, with TRBD1 matching 8 bases. The CDR3 spans 13 residues. Trimming cost V 5 bases and J 4 bases; bases outside gene matches: 3. The V gene's germline CDR1 is SQVTM and CDR2 ANQGSEA.

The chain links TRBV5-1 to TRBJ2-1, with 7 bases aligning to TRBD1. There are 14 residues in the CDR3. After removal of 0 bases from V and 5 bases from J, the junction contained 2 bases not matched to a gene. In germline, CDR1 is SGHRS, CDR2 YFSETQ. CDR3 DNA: TGCGCCAGCAGCTTGGGACAGGGCAACAATGAGCAGTTCTTC. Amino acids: CASSLGQGNNEQFF.

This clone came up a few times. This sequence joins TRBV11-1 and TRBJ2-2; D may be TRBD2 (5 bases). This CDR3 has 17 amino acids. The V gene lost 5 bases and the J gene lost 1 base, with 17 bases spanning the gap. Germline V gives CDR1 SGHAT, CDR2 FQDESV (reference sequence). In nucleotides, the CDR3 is TGTGCCAGCAGCCCTAGTACTTGGGAGAGGAACACCGGGGAGCTGTTTTTT. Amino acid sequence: CASSPSTWERNTGELFF.

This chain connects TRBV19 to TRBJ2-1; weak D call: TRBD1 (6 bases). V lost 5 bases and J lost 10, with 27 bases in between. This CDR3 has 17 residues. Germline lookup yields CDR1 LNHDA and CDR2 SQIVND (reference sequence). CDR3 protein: CASSPVSLPTGREEQFF. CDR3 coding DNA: TGTGCCAGTAGTCCCGTCAGCTTACCAACAGGGCGAGAGGAGCAGTTCTTC.

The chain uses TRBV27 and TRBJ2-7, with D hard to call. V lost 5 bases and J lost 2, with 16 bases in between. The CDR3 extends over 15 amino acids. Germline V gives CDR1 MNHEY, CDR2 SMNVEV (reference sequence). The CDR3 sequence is CASSEAPTVAYEQYF. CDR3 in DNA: TGTGCCAGCAGTGAAGCCCCTACAGTGGCCTACGAGCAGTACTTC.

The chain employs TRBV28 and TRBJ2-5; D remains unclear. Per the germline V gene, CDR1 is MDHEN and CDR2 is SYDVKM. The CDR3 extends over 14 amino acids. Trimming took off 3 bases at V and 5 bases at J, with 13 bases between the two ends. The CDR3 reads CASSLGFGVETQYF. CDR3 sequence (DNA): TGTGCCAGCAGTTTGGGGTTCGGTGTGGAGACCCAGTACTTC.

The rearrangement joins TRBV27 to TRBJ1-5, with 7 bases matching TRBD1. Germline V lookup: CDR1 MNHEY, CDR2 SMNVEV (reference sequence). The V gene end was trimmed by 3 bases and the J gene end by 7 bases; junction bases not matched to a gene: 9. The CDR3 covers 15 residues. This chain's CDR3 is CASSLEPTGRQPQHF. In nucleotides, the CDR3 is TGTGCCAGCAGTTTGGAACCGACAGGGAGGCAGCCCCAGCATTTT.

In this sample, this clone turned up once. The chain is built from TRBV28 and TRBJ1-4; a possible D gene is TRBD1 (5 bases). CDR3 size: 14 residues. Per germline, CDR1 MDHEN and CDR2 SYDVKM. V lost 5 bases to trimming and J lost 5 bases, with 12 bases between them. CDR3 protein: CASSTGTVNEKLFF. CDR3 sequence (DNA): TGTGCCAGCAGTACCGGGACGGTAAATGAAAAACTGTTTTTT.

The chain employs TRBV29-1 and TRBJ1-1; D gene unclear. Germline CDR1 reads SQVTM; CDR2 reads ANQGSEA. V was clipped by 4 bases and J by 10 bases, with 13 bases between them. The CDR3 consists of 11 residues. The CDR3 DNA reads TGCAGCGTTGTAGGCAGCTTTAGAGCTTTCTTT. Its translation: CSVVGSFRAFF.

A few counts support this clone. In nucleotides, the CDR3 is TGTGCCAGTACCAAAAGTTGGGTGGAGGGGTTTAGGGAGCAGTTCTTC. It specifies CASTKSWVEGFREQFF. This rearrangement joins TRBV19 to TRBJ2-1; D may be TRBD2 (6 bases). In germline, CDR1 is LNHDA, CDR2 SQIVND (reference sequence). The ends were cut back, 7 bases at V and 10 bases at J, with 26 bases in the middle. This CDR3 is 16 amino acids long.

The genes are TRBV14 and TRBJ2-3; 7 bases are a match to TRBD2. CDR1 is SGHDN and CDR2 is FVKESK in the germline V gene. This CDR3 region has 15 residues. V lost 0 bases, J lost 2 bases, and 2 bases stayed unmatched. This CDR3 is CASSQDRDYTDTQYF. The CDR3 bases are TGTGCCAGCAGCCAAGACCGGGACTACACAGATACGCAGTATTTT.

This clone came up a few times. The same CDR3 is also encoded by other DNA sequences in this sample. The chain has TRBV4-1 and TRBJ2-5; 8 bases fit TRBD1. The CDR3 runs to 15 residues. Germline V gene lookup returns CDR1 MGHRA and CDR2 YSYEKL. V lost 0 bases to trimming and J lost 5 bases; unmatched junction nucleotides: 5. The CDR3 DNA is TGCGCCAGCAGCCAAGAAGGGACAGGCGACGAGACCCAGTACTTC. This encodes CASSQEGTGDETQYF.

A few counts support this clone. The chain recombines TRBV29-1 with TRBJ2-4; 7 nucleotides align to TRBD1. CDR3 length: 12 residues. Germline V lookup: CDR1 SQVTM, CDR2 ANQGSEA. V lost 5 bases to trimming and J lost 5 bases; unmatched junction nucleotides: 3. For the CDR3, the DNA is TGCAGCGTTTCGACAGGGCAAAACATTCAGTACTTC. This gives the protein CSVSTGQNIQYF.